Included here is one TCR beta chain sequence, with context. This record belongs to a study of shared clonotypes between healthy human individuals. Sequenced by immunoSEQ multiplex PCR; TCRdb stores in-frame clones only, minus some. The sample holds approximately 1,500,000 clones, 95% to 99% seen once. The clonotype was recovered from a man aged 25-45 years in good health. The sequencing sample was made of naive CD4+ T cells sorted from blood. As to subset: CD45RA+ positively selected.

The CDR3 DNA reads as TGTGCCACCAGCAGATCGAATAACTATGGCTACACCTTC. Translating gives CATSRSNNYGYTF. The rearrangement links TRBV15 to TRBJ1-2; unclear D gene. This CDR3 spans 13 amino acids. CDR1 is LNHNV and CDR2 is YYDKDF in the germline V gene (reference sequence). V lost 2 bases and J 1 base, leaving 5 bases between the germline ends.